This TCR beta chain was found in a study of blood T cell repertoires in COVID-19. The overall study: Collection of acute and convalescent COVID-19 samples took place in the United States, Italy and Spain. Sources were T cells, B-cell-depleted T cells, or PBMCs; the material itself was cDNA or gDNA.

V lost 4 bases and J lost 9; bases outside the gene matches: 7. CDR3 length equals 13 residues. Germline V gene data show CDR1 as SGHRS and CDR2 as YFSETQ. This clone was observed a single time. Per the original methods: Researchers report that nucleated cell counts were estimated from reference gene primer amplification. Measured with immunoSEQ multiplex PCR; TCRdb has only the in-frame clones, and not every one. Clone size and the V and J calls come from that table; the DNA yielded D and trimming. The sample shows fewer than 250,000 clones, around four fifths of them seen only once. The sequence derives from a woman of 80 years or more with acute or convalescent COVID-19. V and J are TRBV5-1 and TRBJ2-5; 9 bases match TRBD1. The sample taken for sequencing was peripheral blood. This CDR3 is CASSPQGARAQYF. The DNA of the CDR3 is TGCGCCAGCAGCCCACAGGGGGCGCGGGCCCAGTACTTC.